This TCR beta chain was documented in a study of identical twins. Regarding the study as a whole: Cross-sectional statistical analysis was relied on for the conclusions, without the same donors being followed. Low generation probability was overrepresented in out-of-frame alpha sequences shared by twins. Twin sharing of out-of-frame TCR alpha was underestimated by models in monozygotic pairs.

This clonotype has at least ten counts. Its antigen is unknown. A universal primer site was incorporated via template switching, and the cDNA contained unique molecular identifiers. TCRdb reprocessed the 5' RACE reads via MiXCR and lists one record per CDR3 protein. The sample lists some 630,000 distinct CDR3 sequences, less than 9% occurring once. The V gene lost 4 bases and the J gene lost 6 bases, with 8 bases spanning the gap. This CDR3 region has 12 residues. Germline CDR1 reads SEHNR; CDR2 reads FQNEAQ (reference sequence). These records were also assigned to another study, of yellow fever vaccine responses in identical twins.

The source of this sequence is a woman aged 18-35 years in good health. This rearrangement joins TRBV7-9 to TRBJ2-3; no clear D. The sequenced sample consisted of PBMCs. The CDR3 DNA sequence: TGTGCCAGCAGCTCCCTAGGGGATACGCAGTATTTT. This sequence encodes CASSSLGDTQYF.